Following are 24 T cell receptor beta chains from one sample sequenced in a study of T cell repertoires in ileal Crohn's disease. Time point specified: inflamed ileum from the surgical specimen. The protocol was immunoSEQ multiplex PCR, while the TCRdb copy is restricted to in-frame clones and leaves out a portion. This table holds some 8,000 clones, 65% to 90% found once. Sequenced input: ileal tissue. The receptor source for this set is an adult with Crohn's disease.

V is TRBV7-2 and J is TRBJ2-2; no firm D call. V gave up 5 bases and J gave up 9 bases, with 10 bases separating them. The CDR3 runs to 12 residues. Germline V gene lookup returns CDR1 SGHTA and CDR2 FQGNSA. Here the CDR3 DNA reads TGTGCCAGCAGCCTCAAGGGTCGGGAGCTGTTTTTT. Protein sequence: CASSLKGRELFF.

The chain has TRBV28 and TRBJ2-1; unclear D gene. Germline V gene sequence: CDR1 MDHEN, CDR2 SYDVKM. The CDR3 covers 11 residues. Between the trimmed V and J ends, which lost 2 bases and 9 bases, there was a span of 5 bases. CDR3 in amino acids: CASSLAIEQFF. In DNA form, the CDR3 reads TGTGCCAGCAGTTTAGCGATTGAGCAGTTCTTC.

Judged by abundance, this clone is medium-sized. This chain connects TRBV2 to TRBJ2-2; 7 bases are shared with TRBD1. V was pared by 6 bases and J by 4 bases, with 5 bases of the junction left unmatched. The CDR3 totals 14 residues. Looked up from germline, CDR1 is SNHLY and CDR2 is FYNNEI. CDR3 amino acids: CASREQGPTGELFF. The CDR3 bases are TGTGCCAGCAGGGAACAGGGGCCCACCGGGGAGCTGTTTTTT. The whole variable domain, filled in from reference TRBV2 and TRBJ2-2, reads EPEVTQTPSHQVTQMGQEVILRCVPISNHLYFYWYRQILGQKVEFLVSFYNNEISEKSEIFDDQFSVERPDGSNFTLKIRSTKLEDSAMYFCASREQGPTGELFFGEGSRLTVL.

This clone has more than one count but fewer than ten. V and J are TRBV6-1 and TRBJ1-1; D call uncertain. CDR1 is MNHNS and CDR2 is SASEGT in the germline V gene. V dropped 8 bases and J dropped 3 bases, with 10 bases sitting between them. The CDR3 runs 12 residues. The CDR3 is CASSYEHTEAFF. Here the CDR3 DNA reads TGTGCCAGCTCCTATGAGCACACTGAAGCTTTCTTT.

This clone was detected once. The CDR3 protein is CASSAGFEGVSEAFF. The CDR3 nucleotides read TGCGCCAGCAGCGCGGGCTTTGAGGGCGTCTCTGAAGCTTTCTTT. The chain joins TRBV5-1 to TRBJ1-1; D is ambiguous. Germline lookup yields CDR1 SGHRS and CDR2 YFSETQ. The V end lost 4 bases, the J end lost 6 bases, and 19 bases lay between the germline ends. This CDR3 is built from 15 residues.

V is TRBV5-1 and J is TRBJ2-3; TRBD1 is a possible D gene (5 bases). Germline-derived CDR1 and CDR2 are SGHRS and YFSETQ. V was pared by 1 base and J by 2 bases, with 11 bases between. The CDR3 covers 15 residues. The chain's CDR3 is CASSLRGTATDTQYF. The CDR3 nucleotides read TGCGCCAGCAGCTTGAGGGGTACAGCCACAGATACGCAGTATTTT.

The rearrangement uses TRBV6-1 and TRBJ2-7; no clear D. Germline-derived CDR1 and CDR2 are MNHNS and SASEGT. Trimming cost V 5 bases and J 7 bases, with 15 bases left between them. The CDR3 totals 13 residues. DNA for the CDR3: TGTGCCAGCAGTCAATCTCCCGAAGGGGAGCAGTACTTC. Its translation is CASSQSPEGEQYF.

This chain links TRBV7-8 with TRBJ2-7; D not certain. CDR1 SGHVS and CDR2 FQNEAQ come from the germline V gene. This CDR3 has 12 residues. The V end lost 5 bases, the J end lost 5 bases, and 10 bases lay between the germline ends. CDR3 protein: CASSPFRNEQYF. DNA for the CDR3: TGTGCCAGCAGCCCCTTTAGGAACGAGCAGTACTTC. The full variable domain, rest sourced from reference TRBV7-8 and TRBJ2-7, is GAGVSQSPRYKVAKRGQDVALRCDPISGHVSLFWYQQALGQGPEFLTYFQNEAQLDKSGLPSDRFFAERPEGSVSTLKIQRTQQEDSAVYLCASSPFRNEQYFGPGTRLTVT.

The chain combines TRBV7-9 with TRBJ1-1; TRBD1 matches 7 bases. This CDR3 has 15 amino acids. J gave up 0 bases and V 4 bases, and 5 bases lay outside the gene matches. From germline, CDR1 is SEHNR and CDR2 FQNEAQ (reference sequence). As DNA, the CDR3 is TGTGCCAGCAGCTCCCGGACAGGAATGAACACTGAAGCTTTCTTT. Translated: CASSSRTGMNTEAFF.

V usage is TRBV7-2 and J usage is TRBJ1-3; TRBD1 is a possible D gene (5 bases). Germline CDR1 is SGHTA and CDR2 is FQGNSA. CDR3 length: 16 amino acids. V was cut by 3 bases and J by 4 bases, with 16 bases left in between. The CDR3 loop is CASSLRFRGSGNTIYF. The DNA of the CDR3 is TGTGCCAGCAGCTTGAGGTTTAGGGGCTCCGGAAACACCATATATTTT.

The chain links TRBV2 to TRBJ1-2; D uncertain. V shed 8 bases and J shed 8 bases, with 12 bases lying between them. This CDR3 has 11 residues. Germline assignment: CDR1 SNHLY and CDR2 FYNNEI. DNA of the CDR3: TGTGCCAGCGGGAGAGGGTTGGGCTACACCTTC. Protein: CASGRGLGYTF.

The V call is TRBV7-3, the J call TRBJ1-1; the D is unclear. Germline V gene data show CDR1 as SGHTA and CDR2 as FQGTGA. The CDR3 has 13 residues. V was clipped by 5 bases and J by 1 base, with 8 bases between them. The CDR3 region has the DNA TGTGCCAGCAGCCGTGCCGAGAACACTGAAGCTTTCTTT. This gives the protein CASSRAENTEAFF.

The chain recombines TRBV18 with TRBJ2-7; D unclear. The germline V and J ends were trimmed by 3 bases and 7 bases, with 7 bases remaining between them. This CDR3 region has 11 residues. The germline V gene has CDR1 KGHSH and CDR2 LQKENI. The CDR3: CASSPDGEQYF. For the CDR3, the DNA is TGTGCCAGCTCACCGGACGGTGAGCAGTACTTC. Looking up the rest from reference TRBV18 and TRBJ2-7 gives the full variable domain: NAGVMQNPRHLVRRRGQEARLRCSPMKGHSHVYWYRQLPEEGLKFMVYLQKENIIDESGMPKERFSAEFPKEGPSILRIQQVVRGDSAAYFCASSPDGEQYFGPGTRLTVT.

The CDR3 coding sequence is TGCAGTGCTAGGGGACCTGGGAGAGCTTTCTTT. Its protein is CSARGPGRAFF. The rearrangement uses TRBV20-1 and TRBJ1-1; the D gene is possibly TRBD1 (5 bases). Trimming pared 3 bases from V and 10 bases from J, leaving 12 bases between. The germline CDR1 and CDR2 sequences are DFQATT and SNEGSKA (reference sequence). The CDR3 totals 11 residues.

This rearrangement joins TRBV5-6 to TRBJ1-5; D is ambiguous. This CDR3 is built from 12 residues. V was cut by 1 base and J by 3 bases, with 2 bases left in between. Germline CDR1 is SGHDT and CDR2 is YYEEEE. CDR3 in amino acids: CASSLPNQPQHF. The CDR3 DNA follows: TGTGCCAGCAGCTTGCCCAATCAGCCCCAGCATTTT.

The CDR3 DNA reads TGTGCCAGCAGCGAGTTGGGACGGTCCGGGGAGCTGTTTTTT. Encoded protein: CASSELGRSGELFF. The gene calls are TRBV9 and TRBJ2-2, with D tentatively TRBD1 or TRBD2 (5 bases each). The CDR3 runs to 14 residues. The V gene's germline CDR1 is SGDLS and CDR2 YYNGEE. Trimming took 3 bases from V and 6 from J, leaving 12 bases between them.

The CDR3, as DNA: TGCGCCAGCAGTCGCGACGGAAACACCGGGGAGCTGTTTTTT. Its translation is CASSRDGNTGELFF. This chain uses TRBV5-1 with TRBJ2-2; D is undetermined. CDR1 is SGHRS, CDR2 YFSETQ, per germline. Trimming removed 5 bases from V and 2 bases from J, with 10 bases in between. The CDR3 has 14 amino acids.

The chain has TRBV18 and TRBJ1-4; no firm D call. CDR3 size: 12 residues. Germline V gene lookup returns CDR1 KGHSH and CDR2 LQKENI. The ends were cut back, 4 bases at V and 8 bases at J, with 8 bases in the middle. The CDR3 coding sequence is TGTGCCAGCTCACGGAATCGGGAAAAACTGTTTTTT. It translates to CASSRNREKLFF.

The rearrangement uses TRBV28 and TRBJ1-2; D is undetermined. This CDR3 contains 15 residues. Trimming shortened V by 7 bases and J by 4 bases, and 19 bases separated the two germline ends. Germline loops: CDR1 MDHEN, CDR2 SYDVKM. The CDR3 loop is CASTQAGTWGYGYTF. The CDR3 DNA reads TGTGCCAGCACCCAGGCCGGCACTTGGGGCTATGGCTACACCTTC.

The V gene is TRBV5-1, the J gene TRBJ2-7; D may be TRBD1 (6 bases). Trimming stripped 4 bases from V and 2 bases from J, with 13 bases between. The CDR3 sequence is 14 residues long. CDR1 is SGHRS, CDR2 YFSETQ, per germline. The CDR3 DNA reads as TGCGCCAGCAGCCGACAGGACGGAACCTACGAGCAGTACTTC. It codes for CASSRQDGTYEQYF. Variable domain in full (rest from reference TRBV5-1 and TRBJ2-7): KAGVTQTPRYLIKTRGQQVTLSCSPISGHRSVSWYQQTPGQGLQFLFEYFSETQRNKGNFPGRFSGRQFSNSRSEMNVSTLELGDSALYLCASSRQDGTYEQYFGPGTRLTVT.

The chain is built from TRBV9 and TRBJ1-5; tentative D call: TRBD1 (6 bases). The ends were cut back, 9 bases at V and 4 bases at J, with 20 bases in the middle. Germline V lookup: CDR1 SGDLS, CDR2 YYNGEE. CDR3 size: 15 residues. The CDR3 nucleotides are TGTGCCAACCAGGGGTTGACAGAACCTAATCAGCCCCAGCATTTT. Its translation is CANQGLTEPNQPQHF.

The V and J genes are TRBV5-1 and TRBJ2-7; tentative D call: TRBD1 (7 bases). This CDR3 is built from 14 residues. The germline V gene encodes CDR1 SGHRS and CDR2 YFSETQ. The V gene lost 5 bases and the J gene lost 0 bases, with 12 bases spanning the gap. The CDR3, as DNA: TGCGCCAGCAGTCCAGGGGGGAGCTCCTACGAGCAGTACTTC. It encodes CASSPGGSSYEQYF.

This clone occurred a few times. The chain joins TRBV6-5 to TRBJ2-2; possibly TRBD1 for D (6 bases). The CDR3 consists of 15 residues. Trimming shortened V by 5 bases and J by 0 bases, and 10 bases separated the two germline ends. From germline, CDR1 is MNHEY and CDR2 SVGAGI. The CDR3 DNA sequence: TGTGCCAGCAGTCAGGGGCCGACGAACACCGGGGAGCTGTTTTTT. Encoded protein: CASSQGPTNTGELFF.

The chain carries TRBV20-1 and TRBJ2-7; 7 positions match TRBD1. Germline loops: CDR1 DFQATT, CDR2 SNEGSKA (reference sequence). CDR3 length: 11 residues. V shed 6 bases, J shed 5 bases, and the junction held 4 bases outside the gene matches. The CDR3: CSAGTADEQYF. Here the CDR3 DNA reads TGCAGTGCGGGGACAGCGGACGAGCAGTACTTC.